Presented here are 25 T cell receptor beta chains from one specimen sequenced in a study of beta chain features in type 1 diabetes. Expressed TCRB transcripts were sequenced, since all the RNA that had been isolated was reverse transcribed. Sequenced by immunoSEQ multiplex PCR; TCRdb stores in-frame clones only, minus some. The sample includes around 500,000 clones, over 9.5% of them seen just once. Material for sequencing was naive CD4+ T cells from blood. The receptors come from a woman between 18 and 29 years old in good health.

The chain is built from TRBV28 and TRBJ1-6; tentatively, D is TRBD1 (6 bases). This CDR3 has 15 residues. The germline V gene has CDR1 MDHEN and CDR2 SYDVKM. V was clipped by 2 bases and J by 8 bases, with 13 bases between them. The CDR3 coding sequence is TGTGCCAGCAGTTTAGTCACAGGGCGGGATTCACCCCTCCACTTT. It specifies CASSLVTGRDSPLHF. The full variable domain, rest sourced from reference TRBV28 and TRBJ1-6, is DVKVTQSSRYLVKRTGEKVFLECVQDMDHENMFWYRQDPGLGLRLIYFSYDVKMKEKGDIPEGYSVSREKKERFSLILESASTNQTSMYLCASSLVTGRDSPLHFGNGTRLTVT.

This clone was recorded a few times. The V gene is TRBV4-3, the J gene TRBJ2-6, with D tentatively TRBD1 (5 bases). The germline CDR1 and CDR2 sequences are LGHNA and YSLEER. V was clipped by 5 bases and J by 7 bases, with 15 bases between them. CDR3 length: 15 amino acids. The CDR3 DNA is TGCGCCAGCAGCGAGGCAGGGTATGAAGCCAACGTCCTGACTTTC. Protein product: CASSEAGYEANVLTF.

Only a few counts were recorded for this clone. The chain carries TRBV18 and TRBJ2-5, with D unclear. CDR3 length: 12 residues. CDR1 KGHSH and CDR2 LQKENI come from the germline V gene. V was shortened by 6 bases and J by 5 bases, with 10 bases between the two germline ends. This CDR3 reads CASSPVVETQYF. The CDR3 bases are TGTGCCAGCTCTCCAGTCGTGGAGACCCAGTACTTC.

The chain has TRBV9 and TRBJ1-2, with D perhaps matching TRBD1 (6 bases). The CDR3 is 14 amino acids. V lost 4 bases and J lost 7, with 17 bases in between. Germline V gene lookup returns CDR1 SGDLS and CDR2 YYNGEE. The CDR3 nucleotides read TGTGCCAGCAGCCTCCGCAGAGAAGGGGGTGGCTACACCTTC. It codes for CASSLRREGGGYTF.

Here the CDR3 reads CASSYGGIDVEQFF. As DNA, the CDR3 is TGTGCCAGCAGTTACGGTGGAATTGATGTTGAGCAGTTCTTC. The V and J genes are TRBV6-5 and TRBJ2-1, with D unresolved. The CDR3 is 14 amino acids. V was clipped by 2 bases and J by 9 bases, with 14 bases between them. Germline V gene sequence: CDR1 MNHEY, CDR2 SVGAGI.

The chain is built from TRBV4-2 and TRBJ2-3; possibly TRBD2 for D (5 bases). This CDR3 region has 15 residues. The V and J ends lost 2 bases and 4 bases respectively, with 13 bases between them. Germline V gives CDR1 LGHNA, CDR2 YNFKEQ. This chain's CDR3 is CASSQNGNKADTQYF. CDR3 sequence (DNA): TGTGCCAGCAGCCAAAACGGGAACAAGGCAGATACGCAGTATTTT.

This clone turned up a few times. Other DNA sequences in the sample encode the same CDR3. J is TRBJ2-4 and V is TRBV4-1; D remains ambiguous. From germline, CDR1 is MGHRA and CDR2 YSYEKL. This CDR3 has 15 amino acids. Trimming pared 1 base from V and 0 bases from J, leaving 7 bases between. Written as DNA, the CDR3 is TGCGCCAGCAGCCAAGTAGGGCTAGCCAAAAACATTCAGTACTTC. Translating gives CASSQVGLAKNIQYF.

V gene TRBV6-5 combines with J gene TRBJ1-5, with D possibly matching TRBD1 (5 bases). The CDR3 totals 13 residues. Per the germline V gene, CDR1 is MNHEY and CDR2 is SVGAGI. V lost 7 bases to trimming and J lost 4 bases, with 11 bases between them. CDR3 residues: CASNEGPNQPQHF. CDR3 DNA: TGTGCCAGCAACGAGGGACCGAATCAGCCCCAGCATTTT.

This clone came up a few times. Within the sample, other DNA sequences also encode this same CDR3. This sequence joins TRBV29-1 and TRBJ1-2, with D unresolved. There are 12 residues in the CDR3. Germline V gene data show CDR1 as SQVTM and CDR2 as ANQGSEA. The V end was cut by 4 bases, the J end by 0 bases, with 6 bases between. The DNA of the CDR3 is TGCAGCGTTGGTAGTTCTAACTATGGCTACACCTTC. It codes for CSVGSSNYGYTF.

In its sample, this clone was seen once. The chain is built from TRBV5-1 and TRBJ2-7; 9 bases are shared with TRBD2. V lost 4 bases, J lost 1 base, and 6 bases stayed unmatched. The CDR3 is 15 amino acids. Germline V gene lookup returns CDR1 SGHRS and CDR2 YFSETQ. The CDR3 DNA reads as TGCGCCAGCAGCCCTGTAGCGGGAGAGTCCTACGAGCAGTACTTC. Translated, it gives CASSPVAGESYEQYF.

The table lists this clone with a few counts. This CDR3 is CASSQASGSPLHF. DNA for the CDR3: TGTGCCAGCAGCCAAGCCTCCGGTTCACCCCTCCACTTT. The rearrangement joins TRBV14 to TRBJ1-6; no clear D. Germline CDR1 is SGHDN and CDR2 is FVKESK. This CDR3 has 13 residues. The ends were cut back, 1 base at V and 9 bases at J, with 7 bases in the middle.

On this clone itself: A read error may explain this, as a much larger clone is one base away. This chain joins TRBV2 and TRBJ2-3, with D unclear. V was cut by 3 bases and J by 2 bases, with 3 bases left in between. The CDR3 runs 12 residues. Germline CDR1 and CDR2: SNHLY and FYNNEI. The chain's CDR3 is CASSELTDTQYF. As DNA, the CDR3 is TGTGCCAGCAGTGAGCTCACAGATACGCAGTATTTT.

This chain connects TRBV29-1 to TRBJ1-2; possibly TRBD1 for D (6 bases). CDR1 is SQVTM, CDR2 ANQGSEA, per germline. The CDR3 has 14 amino acids. Trimming cost V 0 bases and J 8 bases, with 16 bases left between them. The CDR3 DNA reads TGCAGCGTTGAAGATCGGAGGGGGGCGGAAGGCTACACCTTC. This encodes CSVEDRRGAEGYTF.

CDR3 amino acids: CASSLVLAAEVSNEQFF. As DNA, the CDR3 is TGTGCCAGCAGCTTAGTTCTGGCAGCGGAGGTCTCCAATGAGCAGTTCTTC. The rearrangement links TRBV7-2 to TRBJ2-1; the D gene is possibly TRBD2 (5 bases). CDR3 size: 17 residues. From germline, CDR1 is SGHTA and CDR2 FQGNSA. Trimming left V 1 base short and J 6 bases short, with 19 bases between.

Concerning this clone: Other DNA variants within this sample encode the same CDR3. The gene calls are TRBV30 and TRBJ1-1; perhaps TRBD1 as D (6 bases). Germline lookup yields CDR1 GTSNPN and CDR2 SVGIG (reference sequence). The CDR3 loop spans 13 amino acids. V gave up 3 bases and J gave up 1 base, with 9 bases separating them. The CDR3 DNA reads as TGTGCCTGGAGCCCACAGGGGAACACTGAAGCTTTCTTT. Translation gives CAWSPQGNTEAFF.

This clone was counted only a few times. The chain is built from TRBV6-5 and TRBJ2-5, with 7 bases fitting TRBD2. Germline CDR1 MNHEY, CDR2 SVGAGI. Germline trimming cut 0 bases from V and 10 bases from J; bases unmatched to any gene: 14. The CDR3 is 16 residues long. The CDR3 is CASSYSGDYPTRGQYF. For the CDR3, the DNA is TGTGCCAGCAGTTACTCAGGGGACTACCCCACAAGGGGCCAGTACTTC.

The chain carries TRBV7-3 and TRBJ2-1; 7 bases are a match to TRBD2. Trimming at V came to 4 bases and at J to 3 bases, leaving 3 bases not matched to a gene. This CDR3 spans 14 amino acids. Germline-derived CDR1 and CDR2 are SGHTA and FQGTGA. CDR3 DNA: TGTGCCAGCAGCTACGCTAGCGGCTACAATGAGCAGTTCTTC. This translates into CASSYASGYNEQFF.

This clone occurred many times. This rearrangement joins TRBV30 to TRBJ2-1; D is unresolved. The CDR3 runs 15 residues. V gave up 1 base and J gave up 2 bases, with 12 bases separating them. Per the germline V gene, CDR1 is GTSNPN and CDR2 is SVGIG (reference sequence). The CDR3 DNA reads as TGTGCCTGGAGTGAGGGTCGCTGGGCCTACAATGAGCAGTTCTTC. It codes for CAWSEGRWAYNEQFF.

J is TRBJ1-1 and V is TRBV20-1, with 7 bases aligning to TRBD1. CDR3 length: 11 amino acids. Germline CDR1 reads DFQATT; CDR2 reads SNEGSKA (reference sequence). The chain's CDR3 is CSPTGPTEAFF. CDR3 in DNA: TGCAGCCCGACAGGGCCCACTGAAGCTTTCTTT.

This clone appeared a few times. J is TRBJ2-3 and V is TRBV23-1; 7 bases line up with TRBD1. TRBV23-1 has ORF status, its function being uncertain. The CDR3 totals 16 residues. Trimming at V came to 3 bases and at J to 5 bases, leaving 11 bases not matched to a gene. In nucleotides, the CDR3 is TGCGCCAGCAGTCAGCCCGACAGGGAAAGGGGAGATACGCAGTATTTT. Translation gives CASSQPDRERGDTQYF.

The V gene is TRBV9, the J gene TRBJ2-1; weak D call: TRBD1 (5 bases). Trimming removed 1 base at V and 2 bases at J, with 22 bases between. This CDR3 has 19 residues. The germline V gene encodes CDR1 SGDLS and CDR2 YYNGEE. CDR3 sequence: CASSVNSPTSREAYNEQFF. The CDR3 DNA reads TGTGCCAGCAGCGTAAATTCCCCAACGTCCAGGGAAGCCTACAATGAGCAGTTCTTC.

The chain is built from TRBV29-1 and TRBJ2-2; D call uncertain. Germline V CDR1 and CDR2: SQVTM, ANQGSEA. The length of the CDR3 is 12 residues. Trimming took 3 bases from V and 5 from J, leaving 7 bases between them. CDR3 region: CSVETETGELFF. The CDR3 bases are TGCAGCGTTGAGACGGAGACCGGGGAGCTGTTTTTT.

This clone appeared a few times. This rearrangement joins TRBV5-1 to TRBJ2-2; D unresolved. V was shortened by 2 bases and J by 6 bases, with 5 bases between the two germline ends. This CDR3 has 12 residues. Germline values: CDR1 SGHRS, CDR2 YFSETQ. This CDR3 reads CASSFGPGELFF. The DNA of the CDR3 is TGCGCCAGCAGCTTTGGTCCCGGGGAGCTGTTTTTT.

The chain carries TRBV29-1 and TRBJ2-6; 8 bases align to TRBD1. The germline CDR1 and CDR2 sequences are SQVTM and ANQGSEA. The CDR3 runs 18 residues. Trimming took 3 bases from V and 0 from J; bases not matched to a gene: 10. The CDR3, as DNA: TGCAGCGTTGACATATCGGGGACAGGAAACTCTGGGGCCAACGTCCTGACTTTC. This codes for CSVDISGTGNSGANVLTF.

The CDR3 DNA sequence: TGTGCCATCAGTGGCGGTGAAGATACGCAGTATTTT. It encodes CAISGGEDTQYF. The V call is TRBV10-3, the J call TRBJ2-3; no firm D call. The CDR3 length is 12 residues. The germline V gene has CDR1 ENHRY and CDR2 SYGVKD. The V end lost 4 bases, the J end lost 5 bases, and 7 bases lay between the germline ends.